One T cell receptor (beta chain) is described in this entry. The authors' processing: Amplified reference gene primers provided the basis for estimating nucleated cell counts. The table came from immunoSEQ multiplex PCR; TCRdb's copy has only in-frame clones and leaves some out. V and J calls plus clone size are reproduced from that table; the DNA served to infer D and trimming. This sample carries under 130,000 clones, nearly 85% of them seen once, and the ten largest clones take over 10%. V gave up 5 bases and J gave up 6 bases; unmatched junction bases: 13. Germline loops: CDR1 LGHNA, CDR2 YSLEER. The CDR3 runs to 16 residues. The data were obtained in a study of blood T cell repertoires in COVID-19. Study at large: Material from acute and convalescent COVID-19 was sourced from the United States, Italy and Spain.

The gene calls are TRBV4-3 and TRBJ1-2, with 9 bases aligning to TRBD1. Sequenced sample: peripheral blood. This clonotype originated in a human donor in a cohort sampled during active or convalescent COVID-19. CDR3 protein: CASSADSGTGRDGYTF. Here the CDR3 DNA reads TGCGCCAGCAGCGCAGATTCCGGGACAGGGAGGGATGGCTACACCTTC.